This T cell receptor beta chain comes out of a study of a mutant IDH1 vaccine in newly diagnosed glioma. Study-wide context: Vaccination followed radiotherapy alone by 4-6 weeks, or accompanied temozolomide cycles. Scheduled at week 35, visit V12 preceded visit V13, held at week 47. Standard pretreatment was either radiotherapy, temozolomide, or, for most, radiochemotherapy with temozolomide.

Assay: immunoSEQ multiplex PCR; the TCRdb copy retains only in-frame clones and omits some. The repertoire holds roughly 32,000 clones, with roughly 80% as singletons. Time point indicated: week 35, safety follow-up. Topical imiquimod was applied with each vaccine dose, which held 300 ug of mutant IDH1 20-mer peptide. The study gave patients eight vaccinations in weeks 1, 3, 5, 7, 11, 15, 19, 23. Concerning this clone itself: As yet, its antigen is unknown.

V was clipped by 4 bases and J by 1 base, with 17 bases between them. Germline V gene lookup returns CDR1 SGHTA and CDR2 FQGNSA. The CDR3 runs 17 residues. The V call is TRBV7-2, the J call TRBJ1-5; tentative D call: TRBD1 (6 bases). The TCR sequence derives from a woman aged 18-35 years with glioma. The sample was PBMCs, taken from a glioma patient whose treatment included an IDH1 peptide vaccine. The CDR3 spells CASSSTWTALSNQPQHF. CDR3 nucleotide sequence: TGTGCCAGCAGCTCGACTTGGACAGCTTTAAGCAATCAGCCCCAGCATTTT.